Listed below are T cell receptor beta chains from one sample, sequenced in a study of blood T cell repertoires in COVID-19. Clones were sequenced by immunoSEQ multiplex PCR, and TCRdb holds only the in-frame ones, with some missing. The sample has roughly 60,000 clones; roughly 87% are singletons. The sequenced material came from peripheral blood. All receptors derive from a man aged 50-60 years with active COVID-19. Each CDR3 is given with its conserved first and last residue. D genes are given only for firm matches. Only part of the rows carry a size: once, few, many, or a class if the clone is expanded.

CDR3 | DNA | V | size | J | D
CATSDLTGNGTLDTQYF | TGTGCCACCAGTGATTTGACAGGGAATGGGACCTTAGATACGCAGTATTTT | TRBV24-1 | . | TRBJ2-3 | .
CASSPLGQYSPLHF | TGTGCCAGCAGCCCACTCGGACAGTATTCACCCCTCCACTTT | TRBV5-4 | . | TRBJ1-6 | .
CASSPQDSLRGTGELFF | TGTGCCAGTAGTCCCCAGGACAGCCTTCGGGGCACCGGGGAGCTGTTTTTT | TRBV19 | . | TRBJ2-2 | .
CASSYTGELRADEQFF | TGTGCCAGCAGTTATACAGGGGAGTTACGGGCGGATGAGCAGTTCTTC | TRBV6-2/TRBV6-3 | . | TRBJ2-1 | TRBD1
CASSQHSGTSGGTNTGELFF | TGTGCCAGCAGCCAACATTCCGGGACTAGCGGGGGTACGAACACCGGGGAGCTGTTTTTT | TRBV4-2 | . | TRBJ2-2 | TRBD2
CASRTTGGVETQYF | TGTGCCAGTAGAACGACAGGGGGCGTTGAGACCCAGTACTTC | TRBV19 | . | TRBJ2-5 | TRBD1
CASSLMSYSYNSPLHF | TGCGCCAGCAGCCTTATGAGTTACTCCTATAATTCACCCCTCCACTTT | TRBV5-1 | . | TRBJ1-6 | .
CASSRQGGYTF | TGTGCCAGCAGTCGACAGGGAGGTTACACCTTC | TRBV6-6 | . | TRBJ1-2 | TRBD1
CASPYSLGVEPGTQYF | TGCGCCAGCCCTTATTCCCTAGGGGTGGAACCGGGGACCCAGTACTTC | TRBV5-1 | . | TRBJ2-5 | .
CASSLLPSGGVGQFF | TGTGCCAGCAGCTTGTTGCCTAGCGGGGGGGTAGGGCAGTTCTTC | TRBV5-8 | . | TRBJ2-1 | TRBD2
CATSDPKEGSGNTIYF | TGTGCCACCAGTGACCCCAAGGAGGGCTCTGGAAACACCATATATTTT | TRBV24-1 | . | TRBJ1-3 | .
CASSVGTGGGISYEQYF | TGTGCCAGCAGCGTAGGCACGGGGGGCGGTATCTCCTACGAGCAGTACTTC | TRBV9 | . | TRBJ2-7 | .
CASSLDSYGANVLTF | TGTGCCAGCAGCTTGGACAGCTACGGGGCCAACGTCCTGACTTTC | TRBV11-2 | . | TRBJ2-6 | .
CSASGQLQAQHF | TGCAGTGCTAGTGGACAGCTTCAGGCCCAGCATTTT | TRBV20-1 | . | TRBJ1-5 | .
CASKRSTGITDTQYF | TGTGCCAGCAAGAGATCGACAGGGATCACAGATACGCAGTATTTT | TRBV6-5 | . | TRBJ2-3 | TRBD1
CASSYSDSTGNTIYF | TGTGCCAGCAGTTACTCGGACTCTACTGGAAACACCATATATTTT | TRBV6-5 | . | TRBJ1-3 | .
CASNLNRGGNYGYTF | TGTGCCAGCAACTTAAACAGGGGAGGTAACTATGGCTACACCTTC | TRBV6-5 | . | TRBJ1-2 | TRBD1
CASSGRDRNTEAFF | TGTGCCAGCAGCGGCCGGGACAGGAACACTGAAGCTTTCTTT | TRBV3-1/TRBV3-2 | . | TRBJ1-1 | TRBD1
CASSQPRTGGYEQYF | TGTGCCAGCAGCCAACCCCGGACAGGGGGGTACGAGCAGTACTTC | TRBV3-1/TRBV3-2 | few | TRBJ2-7 | TRBD1
CASSLGSSGTTDTQYF | TGTGCCAGCAGCTTAGGGTCTAGCGGGACCACAGATACGCAGTATTTT | TRBV7-2 | . | TRBJ2-3 | TRBD2
CASRRQGANEAFF | TGTGCCAGCAGGCGACAGGGGGCCAATGAAGCTTTCTTT | TRBV6-5 | . | TRBJ1-1 | TRBD1
CASSYRWGVANEQYF | TGTGCCAGCAGTTATAGGTGGGGGGTTGCTAATGAGCAGTACTTC | TRBV6-6 | few | TRBJ2-7 | .
CASSLFSGHSYEQYF | TGCGCCAGCAGCTTGTTTTCAGGGCATTCCTACGAGCAGTACTTC | TRBV5-1 | once | TRBJ2-7 | .
CASSSGLAGGPLNNEQFF | TGCGCCAGCAGTTCGGGACTAGCGGGGGGGCCTTTGAACAATGAGCAGTTCTTC | TRBV4-1 | . | TRBJ2-1 | TRBD2
CASSHLTSGGADTQYF | TGCGCCAGCAGCCATCTAACTAGCGGGGGGGCAGATACGCAGTATTTT | TRBV4-1 | . | TRBJ2-3 | TRBD2
CASSIMTSGETQYF | TGTGCCAGTAGTATAATGACTAGCGGGGAGACCCAGTACTTC | TRBV19 | . | TRBJ2-5 | TRBD2
CASSPRRRAGELFF | TGTGCCAGCAGTCCTCGCCGGAGGGCCGGGGAGCTGTTTTTT | TRBV27 | . | TRBJ2-2 | .
CASSPYQGGEQYF | TGTGCCAGCAGCCCGTACCAGGGCGGCGAGCAGTACTTC | TRBV5-6 | . | TRBJ2-7 | .
CASTNRRAEAFF | TGTGCCAGCACCAATAGGCGGGCTGAAGCTTTCTTT | TRBV6-6 | . | TRBJ1-1 | .
CASSEASRGGYTF | TGTGCCAGCAGTGAAGCATCCAGGGGAGGCTACACCTTC | TRBV6-1 | . | TRBJ1-2 | .
CASSEPGGSAEAFF | TGTGCCAGCAGTGAGCCAGGGGGTTCTGCTGAAGCTTTCTTT | TRBV6-1 | . | TRBJ1-1 | TRBD1
CASSLQGVGGHNEQFF | TGTGCCAGCAGCCTCCAGGGCGTGGGGGGGCACAATGAGCAGTTCTTC | TRBV7-2 | . | TRBJ2-1 | .
CASSLDRSGTQYF | TGTGCCAGCAGCTTGGACCGTTCGGGGACCCAGTACTTC | TRBV5-4 | . | TRBJ2-5 | .
CASSRTEAFF | TGTGCCAGCAGCAGAACTGAAGCTTTCTTT | TRBV12-3/TRBV12-4 | . | TRBJ1-1 | .
CAWSATDRVSNQPQHF | TGTGCCTGGAGTGCCACGGACAGGGTTAGCAATCAGCCCCAGCATTTT | TRBV30 | . | TRBJ1-5 | TRBD1
CASSEGQGTEQFF | TGTGCCAGCAGTGAGGGACAGGGGACTGAGCAGTTCTTC | TRBV2 | . | TRBJ2-1 | TRBD1
CAWGATRGTQYF | TGTGCCTGGGGGGCTACTAGAGGTACGCAGTATTTT | TRBV30 | few | TRBJ2-3 | .
CASRPPEDRGREQYF | TGTGCCAGCAGGCCCCCCGAGGACAGGGGCCGCGAGCAGTACTTC | TRBV6-6 | . | TRBJ2-7 | TRBD1
CAWSRRVGAKNIQYF | TGTGCCTGGAGTAGGCGGGTAGGGGCCAAAAACATTCAGTACTTC | TRBV30 | . | TRBJ2-4 | .
CASSLTASYEQYF | TGCGCCAGCAGCTTGACAGCCTCCTACGAGCAGTACTTC | TRBV5-1 | . | TRBJ2-7 | .
CASSTLDQETQYF | TGTGCCAGCAGTACCTTAGATCAAGAGACCCAGTACTTC | TRBV9 | . | TRBJ2-5 | .
CASSLGTGGHNEQFF | TGTGCCAGCAGCTTGGGGACAGGGGGCCACAATGAGCAGTTCTTC | TRBV5-8 | . | TRBJ2-1 | TRBD1
CASTPLGGAYNEQFF | TGTGCCAGCACCCCGCTCGGGGGGGCCTACAATGAGCAGTTCTTC | TRBV6-2/TRBV6-3 | . | TRBJ2-1 | TRBD2
CASGFLSWWYF | TGTGCTAGTGGTTTTCTCAGTTGGTGGTATTTT | TRBV12-5 | few | TRBJ2-3 | .
CAISDGTLETQYF | TGTGCCATCAGTGATGGGACTCTAGAGACCCAGTACTTC | TRBV10-3 | . | TRBJ2-5 | .
CASSRASGGRVNTQYF | TGTGCCAGCAGCAGAGCTAGCGGGGGCCGGGTAAATACGCAGTATTTT | TRBV5-8 | . | TRBJ2-3 | TRBD2
CASSYSSRNYGYTF | TGTGCCAGCAGTTACTCGAGCAGGAACTATGGCTACACCTTC | TRBV6-5 | . | TRBJ1-2 | .
CASSYEVYTEAFF | TGTGCCAGCAGTTACGAGGTTTACACTGAAGCTTTCTTT | TRBV6-5 | . | TRBJ1-1 | .
CSVGGNYEQYF | TGCAGCGTAGGGGGAAACTACGAGCAGTACTTC | TRBV29-1 | . | TRBJ2-7 | .
CASSLGPGRTDTQYF | TGTGCCAGCAGCTTGGGTCCAGGGCGCACAGATACGCAGTATTTT | TRBV5-6 | few | TRBJ2-3 | .
CASSVGTSGQPQHF | TGTGCCAGCAGCGTAGGCACCTCCGGGCAGCCCCAGCATTTT | TRBV9 | . | TRBJ1-5 | .
CAWSVPTEQYF | TGTGCCTGGAGTGTACCAACAGAGCAGTACTTC | TRBV30 | . | TRBJ2-7 | .